This passage covers 30 T cell receptor beta chains from one sample sequenced in a study of blood T cell repertoires in COVID-19. Only in-frame clones appear in the TCRdb table, and some are missing; sequencing was by immunoSEQ multiplex PCR. The table has about 230,000 clones, under 85% seen once. The sequenced sample was peripheral blood. The source is a woman between 25 and 40 years old with COVID-19, enrolled during active disease.

This chain's CDR3 is CASSGRGNYGYTF. In nucleotides, the CDR3 is TGTGCCAGCAGTGGCAGGGGAAACTATGGCTACACCTTC. The J gene is TRBJ1-2, the V gene TRBV27, with a tentative D call TRBD1 (6 bases). This CDR3 has 13 residues. CDR1 and CDR2 (germline): MNHEY, SMNVEV (reference sequence). Trimming left V 5 bases short and J 2 bases short, with 9 bases between.

This clone was seen a handful of times. The chain combines TRBV5-4 with TRBJ1-2, with 7 bases identical to TRBD1. Looked up from germline, CDR1 is SGHNT and CDR2 is YYREEE (reference sequence). V shed 1 base, J shed 6 bases, and the junction held 6 bases outside the gene matches. The CDR3 extends over 14 amino acids. CDR3 coding DNA: TGTGCCAGCAGCTTGCCAGGGGGGATAAATGGCTACACCTTC. Encoded protein: CASSLPGGINGYTF. The whole variable domain, remainder taken from reference TRBV5-4 and TRBJ1-2, is ETGVTQSPTHLIKTRGQQVTLRCSSQSGHNTVSWYQQALGQGPQFIFQYYREEENGRGNFPPRFSGLQFPNYSSELNVNALELDDSALYLCASSLPGGINGYTFGSGTRLTVV.

The chain is built from TRBV6-5 and TRBJ2-5; D might be TRBD1 (6 bases). The germline V gene encodes CDR1 MNHEY and CDR2 SVGAGI. The CDR3 sequence is 15 residues long. Trimming removed 2 bases at V and 6 bases at J, with 16 bases between. In nucleotides, the CDR3 is TGTGCCAGCAGTTACGCAGGGGCCTGGGGGCAGACCCAGTACTTC. Protein: CASSYAGAWGQTQYF.

The J gene is TRBJ2-1, the V gene TRBV27; 10 bases line up with TRBD2. Per germline, CDR1 MNHEY and CDR2 SMNVEV (reference sequence). This CDR3 contains 16 residues. J was trimmed by 7 bases and V by 5 bases; bases with no gene match: 11. CDR3 amino acids: CASSLRSGTSVNEQFF. The CDR3 nucleotides are TGTGCCAGCAGTCTTAGGTCCGGGACTAGCGTGAATGAGCAGTTCTTC.

The rearrangement uses TRBV9 and TRBJ2-7; D gene uncertain. The germline V gene has CDR1 SGDLS and CDR2 YYNGEE. Trimming pared 4 bases from V and 2 bases from J, leaving 10 bases between. The CDR3 sequence is 13 residues long. The CDR3 nucleotides are TGTGCCAGCAGCCCTGGCGAGGCCTACGAGCAGTACTTC. As protein: CASSPGEAYEQYF.

V usage is TRBV19 and J usage is TRBJ2-2; D unresolved. Trimming took off 5 bases at V and 7 bases at J, with 17 bases between the two ends. Germline values: CDR1 LNHDA, CDR2 SQIVND (reference sequence). The CDR3 consists of 15 residues. The CDR3 DNA follows: TGTGCCAGTAGTTTCGAAAGTAGCAATTTCGGGGAGCTGTTTTTT. Its protein is CASSFESSNFGELFF.

The rearrangement links TRBV6-5 to TRBJ1-4, with 7 bases that match TRBD1. This CDR3 is 13 amino acids long. Germline V gene lookup returns CDR1 MNHEY and CDR2 SVGAGI. The V segment lost 8 bases and the J segment 6 bases; nucleotides outside the gene matches: 6. In DNA, the CDR3 is TGTGCCAGCGGCGACAGGGTCTATGAAAAACTGTTTTTT. It specifies CASGDRVYEKLFF.

This clone showed up just once. V is TRBV5-6 and J is TRBJ1-2, with 8 bases matching TRBD1. The J segment lost 7 bases and the V segment lost 3 bases, leaving 8 bases of the junction unmatched. The CDR3 contains 14 residues. Germline V gene lookup returns CDR1 SGHDT and CDR2 YYEEEE. The CDR3 nucleotides read TGTGCCAGCAGCTGGTGGACAGGGACCGGTGGCTACACCTTC. The encoded protein is CASSWWTGTGGYTF.

The chain has TRBV29-1 and TRBJ1-5; weak D call: TRBD1 (6 bases). This CDR3 has 13 residues. Trimming stripped 5 bases from V and 7 bases from J, with 15 bases between. From germline, CDR1 is SQVTM and CDR2 ANQGSEA. This CDR3 reads CSVLESGDQPQHF. The CDR3 DNA reads TGCAGCGTTCTCGAATCAGGGGACCAGCCCCAGCATTTT.

In its sample, this clone was seen a few times. CDR3 DNA sequence: TGTGCCTGGAGCGGGAAGGGGAGGGGAAGCTCCTACAATGAGCAGTTCTTC. Amino acid sequence: CAWSGKGRGSSYNEQFF. The chain couples TRBV30 to TRBJ2-1, with TRBD2 matching 7 bases. Unmatched junction bases numbered 11, after V lost 3 bases and J lost 0 bases. The germline V gene has CDR1 GTSNPN and CDR2 SVGIG (reference sequence). The CDR3 is 17 amino acids.

The chain combines TRBV6-5 with TRBJ2-3, with 10 nucleotides matching TRBD1. The CDR3 is 15 residues long. J was trimmed by 1 base and V by 6 bases; bases with no gene match: 4. The V gene's germline CDR1 is MNHEY and CDR2 SVGAGI. This CDR3 is CASRDGTGGTDTQYF. The CDR3 DNA reads TGTGCCAGCAGGGATGGGACAGGGGGCACAGATACGCAGTATTTT.

The rearrangement joins TRBV28 to TRBJ2-3; no clear D. Trimming removed 8 bases from V and 6 bases from J, with 12 bases in between. The CDR3 consists of 12 residues. Germline CDR1 and CDR2: MDHEN and SYDVKM. In DNA form, the CDR3 reads TGTGCCAGCTGCCGAGCCTGGGATACGCAGTATTTT. Amino acid sequence: CASCRAWDTQYF.

The chain has TRBV28 and TRBJ1-2; D is possibly TRBD1 (6 bases). The CDR3 has 15 residues. The V gene lost 6 bases and the J gene lost 4 bases, with 18 bases spanning the gap. Per the germline V gene, CDR1 is MDHEN and CDR2 is SYDVKM. CDR3 DNA: TGTGCCAGCAGCGAGACAGGTGCTCGGCGCTATGGCTACACCTTC. Its protein is CASSETGARRYGYTF.

This chain connects TRBV5-1 to TRBJ2-5; TRBD2 agrees at 8 bases. V lost 4 bases to trimming and J lost 5 bases; unmatched junction nucleotides: 13. This CDR3 is built from 16 residues. Per germline, CDR1 SGHRS and CDR2 YFSETQ. The CDR3 protein is CASSMEGLGGRETQYF. DNA for the CDR3: TGCGCCAGCAGCATGGAGGGACTAGGAGGGCGGGAGACCCAGTACTTC.

This clone was detected only a few times. The CDR3 is CASSMQLAPAGELFF. Here the CDR3 DNA reads TGTGCCAGTAGTATGCAACTAGCCCCCGCCGGGGAGCTGTTTTTT. V is TRBV19 and J is TRBJ2-2, with D perhaps matching TRBD2 (6 bases). The germline gives CDR1 LNHDA, CDR2 SQIVND (reference sequence). The CDR3 is 15 amino acids. V lost 3 bases, J lost 6 bases, and 14 bases lay in between. Looking up the rest from reference TRBV19 and TRBJ2-2 gives the full variable domain: DGGITQSPKYLFRKEGQNVTLSCEQNLNHDAMYWYRQDPGQGLRLIYYSQIVNDFQKGDIAEGYSVSREKKESFPLTVTSAQKNPTAFYLCASSMQLAPAGELFFGEGSRLTVL.

The chain is built from TRBV7-9 and TRBJ2-3; D is unclear. Trimming pared 7 bases from V and 4 bases from J, leaving 18 bases between. Germline V gene data show CDR1 as SEHNR and CDR2 as FQNEAQ (reference sequence). There are 15 residues in the CDR3. CDR3 sequence (DNA): TGTGCCAGCATCCCTGATATTCCTATCCCAGATACGCAGTATTTT. Amino acid sequence: CASIPDIPIPDTQYF.

The chain combines TRBV6-5 with TRBJ1-2, with D hard to call. The CDR3 totals 14 residues. Trimming shortened V by 7 bases and J by 0 bases, and 12 bases separated the two germline ends. Germline lookup yields CDR1 MNHEY and CDR2 SVGAGI. CDR3 DNA: TGTGCCAGCACTGTCACAGTTCCTAACTATGGCTACACCTTC. Its translation: CASTVTVPNYGYTF.

The chain is built from TRBV11-2 and TRBJ1-1; 9 nucleotides match TRBD1. Trimming removed 3 bases from V and 7 bases from J; junction bases left unmatched: 3. In germline, CDR1 is SGHAT, CDR2 FQNNGV. The CDR3 has 13 amino acids. CDR3 sequence reads: CASSFPGQGEAFF. The CDR3 DNA reads as TGTGCCAGCAGCTTTCCGGGACAGGGTGAAGCTTTCTTT. Drawing the rest from reference TRBV11-2 and TRBJ1-1, the complete variable domain is EAGVAQSPRYKIIEKRQSVAFWCNPISGHATLYWYQQILGQGPKLLIQFQNNGVVDDSQLPKDRFSAERLKGVDSTLKIQPAKLEDSAVYLCASSFPGQGEAFFGQGTRLTVV.

This chain uses TRBV2 with TRBJ2-3; 7 bases agree with TRBD2. From germline, CDR1 is SNHLY and CDR2 FYNNEI. V shed 4 bases, J shed 0 bases, and the junction held 1 base outside the gene matches. The CDR3 is 14 residues long. The CDR3 loop reads CASSAGLSTDTQYF. The CDR3 nucleotides read TGTGCCAGCAGTGCGGGACTAAGCACAGATACGCAGTATTTT. The full variable domain, in which reference TRBV2 and TRBJ2-3 provide the parts outside the CDR3, is EPEVTQTPSHQVTQMGQEVILRCVPISNHLYFYWYRQILGQKVEFLVSFYNNEISEKSEIFDDQFSVERPDGSNFTLKIRSTKLEDSAMYFCASSAGLSTDTQYFGPGTRLTVL.

The count of this clone is one. This chain uses TRBV19 with TRBJ1-1; 10 bases agree with TRBD1. Per germline, CDR1 LNHDA and CDR2 SQIVND (reference sequence). CDR3 length: 14 residues. V lost 5 bases to trimming and J lost 5 bases; unmatched junction nucleotides: 5. The CDR3 sequence: CASSSRQGATEAFF. CDR3 coding DNA: TGTGCCAGTAGTTCACGACAGGGGGCGACTGAAGCTTTCTTT.

The J gene is TRBJ2-3, the V gene TRBV7-2, with 7 bases lining up with TRBD1. Germline assignment: CDR1 SGHTA and CDR2 FQGNSA. Trimming took 2 bases from V and 2 from J; bases not matched to a gene: 7. The CDR3 sequence is 16 residues long. Written as DNA, the CDR3 is TGTGCCAGCAGCTTACATACGGGACAGCTCACAGATACGCAGTATTTT. Protein sequence: CASSLHTGQLTDTQYF.

The chain has TRBV5-1 and TRBJ1-2; D might be TRBD1 (5 bases). Germline values: CDR1 SGHRS, CDR2 YFSETQ. The CDR3 is made up of 14 amino acids. The V gene lost 3 bases and the J gene lost 3 bases, with 12 bases spanning the gap. This chain's CDR3 is CASSSSSGDYGYTF. For the CDR3, the DNA is TGCGCCAGCAGCTCAAGTTCGGGGGACTATGGCTACACCTTC.

This clone was detected once. V usage is TRBV7-2 and J usage is TRBJ2-2; 14 nucleotides match TRBD2. Trimming removed 2 bases from V and 3 bases from J; junction bases left unmatched: 5. This CDR3 is built from 18 residues. The germline V gene has CDR1 SGHTA and CDR2 FQGNSA. The CDR3 loop reads CASSLSGLAGEDTGELFF. CDR3 in DNA: TGTGCCAGCAGCTTATCGGGACTAGCGGGAGAGGACACCGGGGAGCTGTTTTTT.

J is TRBJ1-2 and V is TRBV6-6, with 8 bases that match TRBD1. The CDR3 length is 13 residues. V was clipped by 8 bases and J by 6 bases; unmatched bases: 8. The V gene's germline CDR1 is MNHNY and CDR2 SVGAGI (reference sequence). CDR3 nucleotides: TGTGCCAGCCACCTACAGGGGGGGCATGGCTACACCTTC. Its protein product is CASHLQGGHGYTF.

The chain recombines TRBV19 with TRBJ1-5; D is unresolved. Germline CDR1 is LNHDA and CDR2 is SQIVND (reference sequence). The CDR3 covers 15 residues. The V end was cut by 1 base, the J end by 0 bases, with 7 bases between. The DNA of the CDR3 is TGTGCCAGTAGTATAGTGGAGTCTAGCAATCAGCCCCAGCATTTT. It codes for CASSIVESSNQPQHF.

The chain joins TRBV11-2 to TRBJ2-7; 8 nucleotides line up with TRBD2. In germline, CDR1 is SGHAT, CDR2 FQNNGV. The CDR3 has 15 amino acids. Germline trimming cut 0 bases from V and 7 bases from J; bases unmatched to any gene: 8. The CDR3 sequence: CASSLDSAGEREQYF. CDR3 sequence (DNA): TGTGCCAGCAGCTTAGATTCAGCGGGAGAACGTGAGCAGTACTTC.

There are a few counts of this clone. This rearrangement joins TRBV2 to TRBJ1-6, with TRBD1 matching over 7 bases. Unmatched junction bases numbered 11, after V lost 5 bases and J lost 4 bases. Germline values: CDR1 SNHLY, CDR2 FYNNEI. The CDR3 runs 17 residues. CDR3: CASSPRQGFSYNSPLHF. CDR3 DNA sequence: TGTGCCAGCAGTCCCAGACAGGGATTCTCTTATAATTCACCCCTCCACTTT.

The chain recombines TRBV27 with TRBJ2-1; possible D gene TRBD2, 6 bases. The CDR3 consists of 17 residues. Germline V gene sequence: CDR1 MNHEY, CDR2 SMNVEV (reference sequence). V lost 5 bases, J lost 3 bases, and 20 bases lay in between. The CDR3 nucleotides read TGTGCCAGCAGTCTCTCCTCTCGGGAGCTGCTCTACAATGAGCAGTTCTTC. It yields the protein CASSLSSRELLYNEQFF.

This clone was counted a few times. The chain couples TRBV5-4 to TRBJ1-1; perhaps TRBD1 as D (6 bases). The CDR3 length is 14 residues. V dropped 2 bases and J dropped 2 bases, with 10 bases sitting between them. Germline-derived CDR1 and CDR2 are SGHNT and YYREEE (reference sequence). For the CDR3, the DNA is TGTGCCAGCAGCTTCGGACAGATAAACACTGAAGCTTTCTTT. Translation: CASSFGQINTEAFF.

This clone was picked up one time. The chain has TRBV11-2 and TRBJ2-5; 9 nucleotides agree with TRBD1. This CDR3 comprises 17 residues. From germline, CDR1 is SGHAT and CDR2 FQNNGV. V lost 5 bases and J lost 1; bases outside the gene matches: 11. The CDR3 is CASSGPRQGVAQETQYF. CDR3 DNA: TGTGCCAGCAGCGGACCACGACAGGGGGTCGCCCAAGAGACCCAGTACTTC.